The 21 T cell receptor beta chains listed next were all sequenced from one sample in a study of blood T cell repertoires in COVID-19. Sequencing used immunoSEQ multiplex PCR; TCRdb keeps in-frame clones, though not all of them. The sample holds 120,000 or so clones, about 92% seen once. Source material: peripheral blood. These receptors were obtained from a man in his sixties with COVID-19, enrolled during active disease.

This clone was found once. The chain couples TRBV19 to TRBJ1-5; D is unresolved. CDR1 and CDR2 from the germline V gene are LNHDA and SQIVND (reference sequence). Trimming stripped 7 bases from V and 5 bases from J, with 9 bases between. The CDR3 has 12 amino acids. CDR3 protein: CASNKYDQPQHF. The CDR3 DNA sequence: TGTGCCAGTAACAAGTACGATCAGCCCCAGCATTTT. The full variable domain, in which reference TRBV19 and TRBJ1-5 provide the parts outside the CDR3, is DGGITQSPKYLFRKEGQNVTLSCEQNLNHDAMYWYRQDPGQGLRLIYYSQIVNDFQKGDIAEGYSVSREKKESFPLTVTSAQKNPTAFYLCASNKYDQPQHFGDGTRLSIL.

V usage is TRBV5-1 and J usage is TRBJ2-7; 7 bases line up with TRBD2. Per the germline V gene, CDR1 is SGHRS and CDR2 is YFSETQ. The CDR3 has 15 residues. V lost 1 base to trimming and J lost 4 bases; unmatched junction nucleotides: 8. The CDR3 sequence: CASSLNSGPSYEQYF. CDR3 DNA sequence: TGCGCCAGCAGCTTGAATAGCGGGCCCTCTTACGAGCAGTACTTC.

The V gene is TRBV5-4, the J gene TRBJ1-5; 7 positions match TRBD1. Germline lookup yields CDR1 SGHNT and CDR2 YYREEE (reference sequence). Unmatched junction bases numbered 4, after V lost 2 bases and J lost 5 bases. This CDR3 is 14 amino acids long. The DNA of the CDR3 is TGTGCCAGCAGCTTAGGGGGCGTCGATCAGCCCCAGCATTTT. Amino acid sequence: CASSLGGVDQPQHF.

With respect to this clone: A read error may account for a junction end that differs from germline. V is TRBV7-7 and J is TRBJ2-1; 8 nucleotides line up with TRBD2. Per germline, CDR1 SSHAT and CDR2 FNYEAQ (reference sequence). The CDR3 runs to 14 residues. CDR3 protein: CASSVSGTSNEQFF. For the CDR3, the DNA is TGTGCTAGCAGCGTATCCGGGACTAGCAATGAGCAGTTCTTC.

The chain uses TRBV18 and TRBJ1-5; the D is unclear. Per the germline V gene, CDR1 is KGHSH and CDR2 is LQKENI. This CDR3 region has 16 residues. The V end was cut by 3 bases, the J end by 0 bases, with 12 bases between. This CDR3 reads CASSPLVRDSNQPQHF. The DNA for the CDR3 is TGTGCCAGCTCACCCCTGGTAAGAGATAGCAATCAGCCCCAGCATTTT.

The chain recombines TRBV7-9 with TRBJ2-1; TRBD2 matches 10 bases. Losses at the gene ends were 5 bases for V and 10 bases for J; bases not matched to a gene: 20. The CDR3 runs to 18 residues. The germline V gene has CDR1 SEHNR and CDR2 FQNEAQ (reference sequence). The CDR3 protein is CASSPDPSSGRLHREQFF. CDR3 DNA: TGTGCCAGCAGCCCTGATCCCTCTAGCGGGAGACTTCACAGGGAGCAGTTCTTC.

V usage is TRBV2 and J usage is TRBJ2-3, with a weak D call TRBD2 (5 bases). The V gene's germline CDR1 is SNHLY and CDR2 FYNNEI. This CDR3 has 15 residues. V dropped 7 bases and J dropped 3 bases, with 17 bases sitting between them. The CDR3 loop is CASTLEVPGTDTQYF. DNA for the CDR3: TGTGCCAGCACCCTCGAGGTCCCGGGGACAGATACGCAGTATTTT.

The chain joins TRBV12-3 or TRBV12-4 to TRBJ2-7; possibly TRBD1 for D (6 bases). CDR3 length equals 13 residues. V lost 2 bases and J lost 3, with 8 bases in between. DNA of the CDR3: TGTGCCAGCAGTTTACCGGACAGCTACGAGCAGTACTTC. The encoded protein is CASSLPDSYEQYF.

The CDR3 coding sequence is TGTGCCAGCAGTCCCGGTTCCTATGGCTACACCTTC. Translating gives CASSPGSYGYTF. The J gene is TRBJ1-2, the V gene TRBV6-6, with unresolved D. The V gene lost 5 bases and the J gene lost 4 bases, with 8 bases spanning the gap. The germline V gene has CDR1 MNHNY and CDR2 SVGAGI (reference sequence). The CDR3 is made up of 12 amino acids.

The rearrangement uses TRBV24-1 and TRBJ2-1; weak D call: TRBD2 (6 bases). The V end lost 2 bases, the J end lost 8 bases, and 18 bases lay between the germline ends. The CDR3 is made up of 16 amino acids. The germline CDR1 and CDR2 sequences are KGHDR and SFDVKD. The CDR3 region has the DNA TGTGCCACCAGTGATTCCCCCCGGCTAGCGAAGGATGAGCAGTTCTTC. This translates into CATSDSPRLAKDEQFF.

The chain uses TRBV5-5 and TRBJ1-2; 10 bases agree with TRBD1. CDR1 is SGHKS and CDR2 is YYEKEE in the germline V gene (reference sequence). The CDR3 spans 16 residues. Germline trimming cut 1 base from V and 5 bases from J; bases unmatched to any gene: 8. CDR3 sequence (DNA): TGTGCCAGCAGCTTGAAGACAGGGGGCATAGGGTATGGCTACACCTTC. This translates into CASSLKTGGIGYGYTF.

The V gene is TRBV5-1, the J gene TRBJ2-5; 16 bases are shared with TRBD2. Germline-derived CDR1 and CDR2 are SGHRS and YFSETQ. CDR3 length: 18 amino acids. V shed 1 base and J 2 bases; nucleotides not matched to a gene: 5. The CDR3 here is CASSLLGLAGGGQETQYF. CDR3 sequence (DNA): TGCGCCAGCAGCTTGTTGGGACTAGCGGGAGGGGGGCAAGAGACCCAGTACTTC.

The V and J genes are TRBV3-1 (or the pseudogene TRBV3-2) and TRBJ2-2; 8 nucleotides line up with TRBD1. Germline CDR1 reads LGHDT; CDR2 reads YNNKEL (reference sequence). V trimming: 2 bases; J trimming: 6 bases; junction bases outside the gene matches: 8. This CDR3 contains 16 residues. The CDR3 loop is CASSQPDRVPPGELFF. CDR3 DNA sequence: TGTGCCAGCAGCCAACCGGACAGGGTCCCTCCCGGGGAGCTGTTTTTT.

The J gene is TRBJ2-1, the V gene TRBV11-3; 7 bases map to TRBD1. The CDR3 runs 14 residues. Germline V gene sequence: CDR1 SGHNT, CDR2 YENEEA. V lost 5 bases and J lost 12; bases outside the gene matches: 13. The CDR3, as DNA: TGTGCCAGCAGCCTGAAAGACTACAGGGGAGTGCAGTTCTTC. Its protein product is CASSLKDYRGVQFF.

The chain joins TRBV19 to TRBJ1-2, with a possible D match to TRBD1 (5 bases). From germline, CDR1 is LNHDA and CDR2 SQIVND (reference sequence). Trimming stripped 2 bases from V and 1 base from J, with 11 bases between. CDR3 size: 15 residues. This chain's CDR3 is CASSIRGSYNYGYTF. In nucleotides, the CDR3 is TGTGCCAGTAGTATAAGGGGCAGCTATAACTATGGCTACACCTTC.

The chain has TRBV6-6 and TRBJ1-6; no firm D call. CDR1 is MNHNY, CDR2 SVGAGI, per germline (reference sequence). There are 14 residues in the CDR3. V lost 2 bases and J 9 bases, leaving 11 bases between the germline ends. The CDR3 reads CASSYGEGSSPLHF. CDR3 nucleotide sequence: TGTGCCAGCAGTTACGGGGAGGGCAGTTCACCCCTCCACTTT.

The V call is TRBV6-5, the J call TRBJ1-2; 7 nucleotides line up with TRBD1. CDR1 and CDR2 (germline): MNHEY, SVGAGI. Unmatched junction bases numbered 10, after V lost 6 bases and J lost 9 bases. The length of the CDR3 is 13 residues. CDR3 amino acids: CASSQVGGGSYTF. CDR3 coding DNA: TGTGCCAGCAGCCAAGTAGGGGGCGGGAGCTACACCTTC.

The J gene is TRBJ1-2, the V gene TRBV5-6, with TRBD1 matching 7 bases. V dropped 8 bases and J dropped 3; count of bases not matched to a gene: 4. CDR3 length equals 12 residues. Germline V gene sequence: CDR1 SGHDT, CDR2 YYEEEE. This CDR3 is CASSGTDYGYTF. In nucleotides, the CDR3 is TGTGCCAGTTCCGGGACAGACTATGGCTACACCTTC.

V usage is TRBV5-1 and J usage is TRBJ1-1; 9 bases are shared with TRBD1. The germline V gene encodes CDR1 SGHRS and CDR2 YFSETQ. CDR3 length: 15 amino acids. The J segment lost 3 bases and the V segment lost 4 bases, leaving 7 bases of the junction unmatched. The CDR3 spells CASSTEQGADTEAFF. CDR3 bases: TGCGCCAGCAGCACGGAACAGGGGGCGGACACTGAAGCTTTCTTT. Full variable domain (outside the CDR3, taken from reference TRBV5-1 and TRBJ1-1): KAGVTQTPRYLIKTRGQQVTLSCSPISGHRSVSWYQQTPGQGLQFLFEYFSETQRNKGNFPGRFSGRQFSNSRSEMNVSTLELGDSALYLCASSTEQGADTEAFFGQGTRLTVV.

The chain links TRBV4-1 to TRBJ2-1; 10 bases line up with TRBD2. This CDR3 is 17 amino acids long. J lost 8 bases, V lost 0 bases, and 10 bases had no gene match. Germline CDR1 and CDR2: MGHRA and YSYEKL. CDR3 sequence: CASSQDRLAGEVDEQFF. The CDR3 bases are TGCGCCAGCAGCCAAGATCGTCTAGCGGGAGAGGTAGATGAGCAGTTCTTC.

This clone was detected once. CDR3 sequence (DNA): TGTGCCACCAGCCTCCATAGGGGGAAAGGGGGCAATGAGCAGTTCTTC. As protein: CATSLHRGKGGNEQFF. The V gene is TRBV24-1, the J gene TRBJ2-1; a possible D gene is TRBD1 (6 bases). The CDR3 runs to 16 residues. The germline V and J ends were trimmed by 7 bases and 6 bases, with 21 bases remaining between them. From germline, CDR1 is KGHDR and CDR2 SFDVKD.